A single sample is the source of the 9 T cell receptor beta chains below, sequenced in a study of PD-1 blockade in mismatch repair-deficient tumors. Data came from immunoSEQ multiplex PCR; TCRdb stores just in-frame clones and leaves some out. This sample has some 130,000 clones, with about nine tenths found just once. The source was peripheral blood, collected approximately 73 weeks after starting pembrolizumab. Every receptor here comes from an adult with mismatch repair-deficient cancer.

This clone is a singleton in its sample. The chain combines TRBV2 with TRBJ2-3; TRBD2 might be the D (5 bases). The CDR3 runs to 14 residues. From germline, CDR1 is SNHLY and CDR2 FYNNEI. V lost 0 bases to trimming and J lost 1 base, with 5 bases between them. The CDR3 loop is CASSEAGGTDTQYF. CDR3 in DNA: TGTGCCAGCAGTGAAGCGGGAGGCACAGATACGCAGTATTTT.

The CDR3: CAWSATGYYGYTF. The CDR3 bases are TGTGCCTGGAGCGCTACAGGGTATTATGGCTACACCTTC. The chain combines TRBV30 with TRBJ1-2, with D tentatively TRBD1 (6 bases). Germline CDR1 GTSNPN, CDR2 SVGIG (reference sequence). This CDR3 region has 13 residues. Trimming pared 3 bases from V and 5 bases from J, leaving 13 bases between.

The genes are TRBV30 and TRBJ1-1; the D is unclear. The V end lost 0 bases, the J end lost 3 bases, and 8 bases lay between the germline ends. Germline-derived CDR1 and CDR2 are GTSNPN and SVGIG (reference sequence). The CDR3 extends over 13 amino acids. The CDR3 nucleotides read TGTGCCTGGAGTGTTCCCGGGGACACTGAAGCTTTCTTT. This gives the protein CAWSVPGDTEAFF.

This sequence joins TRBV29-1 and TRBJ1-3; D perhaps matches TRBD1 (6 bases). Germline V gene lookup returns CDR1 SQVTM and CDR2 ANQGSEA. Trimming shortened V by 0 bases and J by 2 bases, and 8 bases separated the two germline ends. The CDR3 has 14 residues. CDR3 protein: CSVEDEGAGNTIYF. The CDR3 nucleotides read TGCAGCGTTGAAGATGAGGGGGCTGGAAACACCATATATTTT.

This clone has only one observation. CDR3 sequence reads: CASSQMGGSTEAFF. CDR3 bases: TGTGCCAGCAGTCAAATGGGGGGCTCCACTGAAGCTTTCTTT. The V call is TRBV27, the J call TRBJ1-1, with a weak D call TRBD1 (6 bases). V was cut by 5 bases and J by 4 bases, with 14 bases left in between. The CDR3 length is 14 residues. Germline-derived CDR1 and CDR2 are MNHEY and SMNVEV (reference sequence).

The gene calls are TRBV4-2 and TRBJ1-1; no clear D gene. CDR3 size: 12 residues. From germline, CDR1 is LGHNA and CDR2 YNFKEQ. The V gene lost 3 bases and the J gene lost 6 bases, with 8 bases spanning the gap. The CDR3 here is CASSHGPSEAFF. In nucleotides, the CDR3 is TGTGCCAGCAGCCACGGTCCCTCTGAAGCTTTCTTT.

In DNA, the CDR3 is TGTGCCAGCAGGTTTTTTTCGGCTAGCGGGTCGCCAGATACGCAGTATTTT. Encoded protein: CASRFFSASGSPDTQYF. The genes are TRBV2 and TRBJ2-3; TRBD2 aligns across 8 bases. The CDR3 consists of 17 residues. From germline, CDR1 is SNHLY and CDR2 FYNNEI. The V and J ends lost 6 bases and 4 bases, in that order; junction bases with no gene match: 15.

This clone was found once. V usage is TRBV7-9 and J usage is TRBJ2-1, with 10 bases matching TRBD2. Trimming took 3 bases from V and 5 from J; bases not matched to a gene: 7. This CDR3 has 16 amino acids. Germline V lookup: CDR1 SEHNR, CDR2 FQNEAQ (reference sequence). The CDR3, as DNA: TGTGCCAGCAGCTTTTTAGCGGGAGGACCGCACAATGAGCAGTTCTTC. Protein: CASSFLAGGPHNEQFF. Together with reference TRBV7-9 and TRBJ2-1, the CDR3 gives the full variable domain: DTGVSQNPRHKITKRGQNVTFRCDPISEHNRLYWYRQTLGQGPEFLTYFQNEAQLEKSRLLSDRFSAERPKGSFSTLEIQRTEQGDSAMYLCASSFLAGGPHNEQFFGPGTRLTVL.

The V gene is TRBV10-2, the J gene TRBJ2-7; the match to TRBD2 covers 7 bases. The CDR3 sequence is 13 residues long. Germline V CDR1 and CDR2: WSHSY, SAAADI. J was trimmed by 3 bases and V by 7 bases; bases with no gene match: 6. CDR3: CASTPGGVYEQYF. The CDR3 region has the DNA TGCGCCAGCACCCCGGGAGGAGTCTACGAGCAGTACTTC.